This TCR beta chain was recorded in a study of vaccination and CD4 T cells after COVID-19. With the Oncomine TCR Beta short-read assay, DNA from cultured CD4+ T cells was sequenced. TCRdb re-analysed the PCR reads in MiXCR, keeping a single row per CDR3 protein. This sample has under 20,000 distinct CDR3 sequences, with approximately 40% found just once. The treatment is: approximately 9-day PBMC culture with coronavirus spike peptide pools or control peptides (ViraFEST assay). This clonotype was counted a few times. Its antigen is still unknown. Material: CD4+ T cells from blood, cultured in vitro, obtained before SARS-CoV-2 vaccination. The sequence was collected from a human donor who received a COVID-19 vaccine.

CDR3 loop: CAWSSTLRCTF. The CDR3 DNA reads TGTGCCTGGAGTTCCACCCTTAGGTGCACCTTC. The chain combines TRBV30 with TRBJ1-2; D call uncertain. Germline V gives CDR1 GTSNPN, CDR2 SVGIG (reference sequence). Trimming took off 2 bases at V and 13 bases at J, with 14 bases between the two ends. The CDR3 runs to 11 residues.